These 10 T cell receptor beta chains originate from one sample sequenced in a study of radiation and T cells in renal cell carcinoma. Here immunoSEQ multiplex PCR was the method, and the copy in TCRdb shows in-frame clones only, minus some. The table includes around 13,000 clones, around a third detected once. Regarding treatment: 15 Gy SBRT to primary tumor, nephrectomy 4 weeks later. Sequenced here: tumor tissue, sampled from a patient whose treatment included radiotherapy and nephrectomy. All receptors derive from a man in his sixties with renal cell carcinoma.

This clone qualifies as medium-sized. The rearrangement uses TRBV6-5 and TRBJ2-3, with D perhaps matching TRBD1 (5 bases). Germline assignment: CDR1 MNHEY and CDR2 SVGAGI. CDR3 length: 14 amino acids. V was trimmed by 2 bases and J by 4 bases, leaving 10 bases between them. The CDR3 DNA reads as TGTGCCAGCAGTTACGGGGCTAGTGCAGATACGCAGTATTTT. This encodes CASSYGASADTQYF.

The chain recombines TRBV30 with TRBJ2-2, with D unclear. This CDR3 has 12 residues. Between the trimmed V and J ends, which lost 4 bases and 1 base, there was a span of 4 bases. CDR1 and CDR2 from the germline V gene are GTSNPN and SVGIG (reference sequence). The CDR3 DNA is TGTGCCTGGAAGCAGAACACCGGGGAGCTGTTTTTT. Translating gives CAWKQNTGELFF.

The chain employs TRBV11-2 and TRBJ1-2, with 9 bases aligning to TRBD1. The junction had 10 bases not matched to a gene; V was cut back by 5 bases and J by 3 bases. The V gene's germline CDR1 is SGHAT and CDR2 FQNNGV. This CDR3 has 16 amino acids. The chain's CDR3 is CASSINRDREHYGYTF. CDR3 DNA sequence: TGTGCCAGCAGCATAAACCGGGACAGGGAGCACTATGGCTACACCTTC.

CDR3 nucleotides: TGCAGCGTTGAACTTGCGGGGGGGCGCTACAATGAGCAGTTCTTC. Its translation: CSVELAGGRYNEQFF. The chain uses TRBV29-1 and TRBJ2-1; 9 bases map to TRBD2. This CDR3 has 15 amino acids. The J segment lost 3 bases and the V segment lost 2 bases, leaving 5 bases of the junction unmatched. The germline gives CDR1 SQVTM, CDR2 ANQGSEA.

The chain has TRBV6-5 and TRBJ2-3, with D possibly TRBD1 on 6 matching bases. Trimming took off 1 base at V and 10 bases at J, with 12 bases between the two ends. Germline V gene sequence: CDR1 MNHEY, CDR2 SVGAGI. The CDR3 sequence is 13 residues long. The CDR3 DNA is TGTGCCAGCAGTTACTTGGACAGCCCCCCGCAGTATTTT. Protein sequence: CASSYLDSPPQYF.

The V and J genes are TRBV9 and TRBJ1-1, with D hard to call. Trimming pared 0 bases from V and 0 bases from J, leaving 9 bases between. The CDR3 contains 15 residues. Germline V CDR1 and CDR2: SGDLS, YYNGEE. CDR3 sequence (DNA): TGTGCCAGCAGCGTAGGTATTTCCATGAACACTGAAGCTTTCTTT. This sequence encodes CASSVGISMNTEAFF.

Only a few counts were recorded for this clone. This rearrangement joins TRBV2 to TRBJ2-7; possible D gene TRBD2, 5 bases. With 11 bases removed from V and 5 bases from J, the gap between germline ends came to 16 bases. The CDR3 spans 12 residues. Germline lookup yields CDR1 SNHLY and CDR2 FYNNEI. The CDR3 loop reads CAAHGVANEQYF. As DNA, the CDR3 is TGTGCCGCCCACGGGGTGGCCAACGAGCAGTACTTC.

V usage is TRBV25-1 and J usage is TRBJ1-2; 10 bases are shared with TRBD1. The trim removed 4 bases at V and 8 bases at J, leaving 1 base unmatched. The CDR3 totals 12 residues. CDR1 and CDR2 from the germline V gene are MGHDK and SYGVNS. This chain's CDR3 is CASSGDRGGYTF. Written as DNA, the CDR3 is TGTGCCAGCAGTGGGGACAGGGGCGGCTACACCTTC.

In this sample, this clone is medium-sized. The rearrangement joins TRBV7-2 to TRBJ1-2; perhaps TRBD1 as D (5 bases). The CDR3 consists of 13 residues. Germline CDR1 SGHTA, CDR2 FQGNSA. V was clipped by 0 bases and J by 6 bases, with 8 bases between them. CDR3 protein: CASSLAGPDGYTF. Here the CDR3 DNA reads TGTGCCAGCAGCTTAGCGGGGCCAGATGGCTACACCTTC.

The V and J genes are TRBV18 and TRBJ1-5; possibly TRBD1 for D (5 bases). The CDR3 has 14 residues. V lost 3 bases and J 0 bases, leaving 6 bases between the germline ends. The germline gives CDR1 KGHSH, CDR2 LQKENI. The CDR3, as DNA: TGTGCCAGCTCACCCAGGGCTAGCAATCAGCCCCAGCATTTT. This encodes CASSPRASNQPQHF.